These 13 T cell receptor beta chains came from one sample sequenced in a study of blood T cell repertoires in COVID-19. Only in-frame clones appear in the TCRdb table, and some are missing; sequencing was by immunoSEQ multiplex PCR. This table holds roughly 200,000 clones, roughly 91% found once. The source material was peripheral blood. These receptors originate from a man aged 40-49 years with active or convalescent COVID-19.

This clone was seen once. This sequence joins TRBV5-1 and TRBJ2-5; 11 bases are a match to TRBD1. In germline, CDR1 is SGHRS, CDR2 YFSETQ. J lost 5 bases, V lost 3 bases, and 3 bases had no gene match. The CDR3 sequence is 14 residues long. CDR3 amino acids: CASSWGQGGETQYF. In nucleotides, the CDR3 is TGCGCCAGCAGCTGGGGACAGGGGGGTGAGACCCAGTACTTC. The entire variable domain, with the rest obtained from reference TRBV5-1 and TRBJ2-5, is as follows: KAGVTQTPRYLIKTRGQQVTLSCSPISGHRSVSWYQQTPGQGLQFLFEYFSETQRNKGNFPGRFSGRQFSNSRSEMNVSTLELGDSALYLCASSWGQGGETQYFGPGTRLLVL.

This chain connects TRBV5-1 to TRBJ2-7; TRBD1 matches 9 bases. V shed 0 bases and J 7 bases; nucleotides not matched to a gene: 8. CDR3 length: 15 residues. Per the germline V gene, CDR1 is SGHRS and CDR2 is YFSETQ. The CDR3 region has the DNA TGCGCCAGCAGCTTGGGTGGGACAGGGAATACGGAGCAGTACTTC. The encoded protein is CASSLGGTGNTEQYF. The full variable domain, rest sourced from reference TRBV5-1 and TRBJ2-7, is KAGVTQTPRYLIKTRGQQVTLSCSPISGHRSVSWYQQTPGQGLQFLFEYFSETQRNKGNFPGRFSGRQFSNSRSEMNVSTLELGDSALYLCASSLGGTGNTEQYFGPGTRLTVT.

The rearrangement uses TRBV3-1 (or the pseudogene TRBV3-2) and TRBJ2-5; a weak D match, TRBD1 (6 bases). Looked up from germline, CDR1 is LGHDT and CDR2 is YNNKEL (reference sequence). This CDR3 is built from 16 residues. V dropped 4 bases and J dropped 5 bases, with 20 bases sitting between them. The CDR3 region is CASSRRGPQRAETQYF. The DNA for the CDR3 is TGTGCCAGCAGCCGCAGGGGACCTCAGCGTGCGGAGACCCAGTACTTC.

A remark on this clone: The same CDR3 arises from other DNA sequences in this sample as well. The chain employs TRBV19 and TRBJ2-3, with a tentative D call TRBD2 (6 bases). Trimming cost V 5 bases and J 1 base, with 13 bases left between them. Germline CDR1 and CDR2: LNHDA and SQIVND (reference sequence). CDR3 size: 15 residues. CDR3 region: CASSETGVGTDTQYF. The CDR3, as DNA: TGTGCCAGTAGTGAGACGGGAGTAGGCACAGATACGCAGTATTTT.

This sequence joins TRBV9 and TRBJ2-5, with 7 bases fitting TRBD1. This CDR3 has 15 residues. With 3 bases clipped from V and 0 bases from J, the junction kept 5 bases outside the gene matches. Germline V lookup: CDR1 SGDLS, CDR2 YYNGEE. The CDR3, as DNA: TGTGCCAGCAGCGCCGGACAGGCCAACCAAGAGACCCAGTACTTC. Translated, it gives CASSAGQANQETQYF.

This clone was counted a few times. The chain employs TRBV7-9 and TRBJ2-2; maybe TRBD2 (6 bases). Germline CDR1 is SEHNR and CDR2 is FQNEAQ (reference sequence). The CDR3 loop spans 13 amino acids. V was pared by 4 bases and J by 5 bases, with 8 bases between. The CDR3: CASSWGGTGELFF. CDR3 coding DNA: TGTGCCAGCAGCTGGGGAGGAACCGGGGAGCTGTTTTTT.

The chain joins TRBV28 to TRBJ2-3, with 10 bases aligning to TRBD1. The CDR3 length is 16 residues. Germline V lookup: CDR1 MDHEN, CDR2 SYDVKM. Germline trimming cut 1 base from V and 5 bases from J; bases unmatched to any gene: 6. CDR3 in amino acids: CASSLLGTGAIDTQYF. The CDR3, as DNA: TGTGCCAGCAGTTTATTGGGGACAGGGGCTATAGATACGCAGTATTTT.

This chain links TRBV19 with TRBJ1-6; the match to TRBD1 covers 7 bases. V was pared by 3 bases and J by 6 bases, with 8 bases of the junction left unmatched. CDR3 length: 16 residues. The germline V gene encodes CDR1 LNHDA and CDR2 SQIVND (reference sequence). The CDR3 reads CASSIRSGTVNSPLHF. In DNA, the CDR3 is TGTGCCAGTAGTATCCGGTCGGGGACAGTTAATTCACCCCTCCACTTT.

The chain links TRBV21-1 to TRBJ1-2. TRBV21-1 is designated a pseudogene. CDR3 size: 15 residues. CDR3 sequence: CASSKGAETNYGYTF. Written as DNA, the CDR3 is TGTGCCAGCAGCAAAGGCGCCGAAACTAACTATGGCTACACCTTC.

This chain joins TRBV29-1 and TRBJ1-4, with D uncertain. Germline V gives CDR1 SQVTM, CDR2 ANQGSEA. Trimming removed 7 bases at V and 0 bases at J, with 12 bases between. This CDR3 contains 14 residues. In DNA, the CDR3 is TGCAGCGCCACTCCCCAAGCAACTAATGAAAAACTGTTTTTT. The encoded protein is CSATPQATNEKLFF.

CDR3 DNA sequence: TGCAGCGTTCGGGGTGACCGCTCCTACAATGAGCAGTTCTTC. Encoded protein: CSVRGDRSYNEQFF. This chain connects TRBV29-1 to TRBJ2-1; D might be TRBD2 (5 bases). Trimming removed 5 bases from V and 0 bases from J, with 11 bases in between. The CDR3 spans 14 residues. Germline V gene sequence: CDR1 SQVTM, CDR2 ANQGSEA.

In nucleotides, the CDR3 is TGTGCCAGCAGCTTGGGGAGACAAATACAAGAGACCCAGTACTTC. It yields the protein CASSLGRQIQETQYF. The chain employs TRBV7-9 and TRBJ2-5, with D possibly TRBD2 on 5 matching bases. V lost 3 bases and J 2 bases, leaving 13 bases between the germline ends. The germline CDR1 and CDR2 sequences are SEHNR and FQNEAQ (reference sequence). This CDR3 comprises 15 residues.

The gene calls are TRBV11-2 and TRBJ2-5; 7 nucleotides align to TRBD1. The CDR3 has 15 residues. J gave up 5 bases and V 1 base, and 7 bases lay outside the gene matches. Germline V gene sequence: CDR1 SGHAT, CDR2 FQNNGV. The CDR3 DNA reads TGTGCCAGCAGCTTAGTATTGGGACAGCGGGAGACCCAGTACTTC. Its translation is CASSLVLGQRETQYF.